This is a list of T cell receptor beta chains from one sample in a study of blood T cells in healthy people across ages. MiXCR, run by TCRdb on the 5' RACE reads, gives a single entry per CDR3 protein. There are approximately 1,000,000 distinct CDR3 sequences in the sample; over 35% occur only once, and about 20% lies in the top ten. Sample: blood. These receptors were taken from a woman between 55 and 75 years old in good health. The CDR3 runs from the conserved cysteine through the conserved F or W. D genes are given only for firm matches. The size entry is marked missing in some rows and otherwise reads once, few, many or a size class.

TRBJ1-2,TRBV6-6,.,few,TGTGCCATCCACCACAGGGTCAACTATGGCTACACCTTC,CAIHHRVNYGYTF
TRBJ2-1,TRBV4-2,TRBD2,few,TGTGCCAGCAGCCAAGGACTAGCGGGAGGGGGCAATGAGCAGTTCTTC,CASSQGLAGGGNEQFF
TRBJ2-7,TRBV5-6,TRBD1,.,TGTGCCAGCAGCTACCCCACAGGGGCCTACGAGCAGTACTTC,CASSYPTGAYEQYF
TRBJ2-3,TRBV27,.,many,TGTGCCAGCAGTTGGAGGGGGTGGGATACGCAGTATTTT,CASSWRGWDTQYF
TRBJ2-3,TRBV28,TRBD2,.,TGTGCCAGCAGTTTCCGGGAGGGCCACACAGATACGCAGTATTTT,CASSFREGHTDTQYF
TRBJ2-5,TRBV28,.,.,TGTGCCAGCAGTTTAGTGAAACTCGAGACCCAGTACTTC,CASSLVKLETQYF
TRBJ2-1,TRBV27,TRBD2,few,TGTGCCAGCAGTTTCCTAGCGGGAGTGGTATATGAGCAGTTCTTC,CASSFLAGVVYEQFF
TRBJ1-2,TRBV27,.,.,TGTGTCAGCACCCCGGGTTTTAACTATGGCTACACCTTC,CVSTPGFNYGYTF
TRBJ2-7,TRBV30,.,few,TGTGCCTGGAGTGTACTTGGGGTAACCTACGAGCAGTACTTC,CAWSVLGVTYEQYF
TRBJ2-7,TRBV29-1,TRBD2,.,TGCAGCGCGGGACTAGCGGGAATAGGCAACGAGCAGTACTTC,CSAGLAGIGNEQYF
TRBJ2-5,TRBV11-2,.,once,TGTGCCAGCAGCTCCTCACCCGGCATAGCGGGGGACAGGGAGACCCAGTACTTC,CASSSSPGIAGDRETQYF
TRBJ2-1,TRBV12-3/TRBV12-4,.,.,TGTGCCAGCAACGCAGGGGTCAATGAGCAGTTCTTC,CASNAGVNEQFF
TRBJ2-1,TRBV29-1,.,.,TGCAGCGTGAACTATGAGCAGTTCTTC,CSVNYEQFF
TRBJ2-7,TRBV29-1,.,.,TGCAGCGTCGCGGGGATGGCGCTAAGCTCCTACAATGAGCAGTACTTC,CSVAGMALSSYNEQYF
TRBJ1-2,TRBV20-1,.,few,TGCAGTGCTAGAGATCCGGGACGGCCGAACTATGGCTACACCTTC,CSARDPGRPNYGYTF
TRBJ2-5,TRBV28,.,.,TGTGCCAGCAGTTTACAGAGGGATAACAATGAGCAGTACTTC,CASSLQRDNNEQYF